The 29 T cell receptor beta chains listed next were all sequenced from one sample in a study of early T cells in non-severe SARS-CoV-2 infection. MiXCR was run by TCRdb on the 5' RACE reads, yielding one entry per CDR3 protein. The sample yields about 27,000 distinct CDR3 sequences, 2.9% seen once. The sample taken for sequencing was whole blood. Source of these receptors: an adult who was a healthcare worker with PCR-confirmed SARS-CoV-2 infection or an uninfected control (not recorded which).

The chain is built from TRBV5-1 and TRBJ2-1, with a possible D match to TRBD2 (5 bases). The length of the CDR3 is 14 residues. V lost 2 bases to trimming and J lost 5 bases, with 11 bases between them. Germline assignment: CDR1 SGHRS and CDR2 YFSETQ. The CDR3 DNA reads TGCGCCAGCAGCTTAAAGGGAGCGAACAATGAGCAGTTCTTC. Translated: CASSLKGANNEQFF.

This clonotype was recorded many times. V is TRBV4-1 and J is TRBJ2-5; D tentatively fits TRBD1 or TRBD2 (6 bases each). This CDR3 is 16 amino acids long. Trimming shortened V by 2 bases and J by 4 bases, and 17 bases separated the two germline ends. CDR1 MGHRA and CDR2 YSYEKL come from the germline V gene. The CDR3 sequence is CASSQLLEGGRETQYF. The CDR3 nucleotides read TGCGCCAGCAGCCAACTACTCGAGGGGGGAAGAGAGACCCAGTACTTC.

The sample holds many counts of this clonotype. The chain joins TRBV5-1 to TRBJ2-2; 9 bases are a match to TRBD1. V gave up 7 bases and J gave up 7 bases; unmatched junction bases: 2. The CDR3 totals 12 residues. Germline CDR1 reads SGHRS; CDR2 reads YFSETQ. CDR3 DNA sequence: TGCGCCAGCTCGGGACAGGGCGGGGAGCTGTTTTTT. This codes for CASSGQGGELFF.

As to this clonotype: A much larger clonotype is one base distant, so this may be a read error. This chain links TRBV5-1 with TRBJ2-5; no clear D gene. CDR1 SGHRS and CDR2 YFSETQ come from the germline V gene. The CDR3 runs to 14 residues. V lost 4 bases and J lost 2, with 12 bases in between. The CDR3 DNA reads as TGCGCCAGCAGCGTGGGGTGGATACAAGAGACCCAGTACTTC. As protein: CASSVGWIQETQYF. The complete variable domain, with remaining parts taken from reference TRBV5-1 and TRBJ2-5, reads KAGVTQTPRYLIKTRGQQVTLSCSPISGHRSVSWYQQTPGQGLQFLFEYFSETQRNKGNFPGRFSGRQFSNSRSEMNVSTLELGDSALYLCASSVGWIQETQYFGPGTRLLVL.

This clonotype was seen ten or more times. The chain joins TRBV12-3 or TRBV12-4 to TRBJ1-2; D perhaps matches TRBD1 (6 bases). The CDR3 has 15 amino acids. Trimming stripped 5 bases from V and 1 base from J, with 14 bases between. CDR3 nucleotide sequence: TGTGCCAGCAGTCCCCGGACAGCGTATAACTATGGCTACACCTTC. Translated: CASSPRTAYNYGYTF.

The sample holds many counts of this clonotype. The chain links TRBV28 to TRBJ2-7; 9 bases map to TRBD2. CDR3 size: 17 residues. Trimming took 5 bases from V and 8 from J; bases not matched to a gene: 19. Germline-derived CDR1 and CDR2 are MDHEN and SYDVKM. The CDR3 region is CASSPGGASGDNTKQYV. The CDR3 DNA follows: TGTGCCAGCAGTCCCGGGGGGGCTAGCGGGGACAATACGAAGCAGTACGTC.

This clonotype was counted at least ten times. The V call is TRBV3-1, the J call TRBJ1-5; D not resolved. V lost 4 bases, J lost 0 bases, and 10 bases lay in between. This CDR3 spans 15 amino acids. Germline V gene data show CDR1 as LGHDT and CDR2 as YNNKEL (reference sequence). CDR3 in amino acids: CASSRGRYSNQPQHF. The CDR3 region has the DNA TGTGCCAGCAGCCGAGGGAGGTATAGCAATCAGCCCCAGCATTTT. The full variable domain, its missing parts supplied by reference TRBV3-1 and TRBJ1-5, is DTAVSQTPKYLVTQMGNDKSIKCEQNLGHDTMYWYKQDSKKFLKIMFSYNNKELIINETVPNRFSPKSPDKAHLNLHINSLELGDSAVYFCASSRGRYSNQPQHFGDGTRLSIL.

This clonotype has only a few counts. This rearrangement joins TRBV3-1 to TRBJ2-3; 13 nucleotides align to TRBD2. J was trimmed by 4 bases and V by 2 bases; bases with no gene match: 12. The CDR3 extends over 19 amino acids. CDR1 LGHDT and CDR2 YNNKEL come from the germline V gene (reference sequence). CDR3: CASSQLPGLAGSLADTQYF. DNA of the CDR3: TGTGCCAGCAGCCAATTACCGGGACTAGCGGGGTCATTAGCAGATACGCAGTATTTT.

At least ten counts were recorded for this clonotype. The V and J genes are TRBV5-1 and TRBJ1-1; no clear D gene. This CDR3 contains 15 residues. V lost 0 bases to trimming and J lost 6 bases, with 15 bases between them. Germline-derived CDR1 and CDR2 are SGHRS and YFSETQ. CDR3 sequence: CASSLAQVPGAEAFF. CDR3 bases: TGCGCCAGCAGCTTGGCTCAAGTCCCCGGGGCTGAAGCTTTCTTT.

The chain recombines TRBV20-1 with TRBJ2-3, with D uncertain. The V and J ends lost 4 bases and 1 base respectively, with 9 bases between them. CDR1 DFQATT and CDR2 SNEGSKA come from the germline V gene (reference sequence). The CDR3 has 13 amino acids. The CDR3 loop reads CSATRQGTDTQYF. CDR3 nucleotides: TGCAGTGCTACGAGGCAGGGCACAGATACGCAGTATTTT.

This clonotype was counted ten times or more. The V call is TRBV7-9, the J call TRBJ2-1; 13 positions match TRBD2. This CDR3 region has 16 residues. Trimming cost V 5 bases and J 8 bases; bases outside gene matches: 9. Germline V gives CDR1 SEHNR, CDR2 FQNEAQ (reference sequence). CDR3 residues: CASSRELAGGPHEQFF. CDR3 nucleotide sequence: TGTGCCAGCAGCCGCGAACTAGCGGGGGGGCCCCATGAGCAGTTCTTC.

This clonotype appeared many times. The chain is built from TRBV29-1 and TRBJ1-1; 7 bases are a match to TRBD1. The germline V gene has CDR1 SQVTM and CDR2 ANQGSEA. There are 14 residues in the CDR3. The V segment lost 4 bases and the J segment 1 base; nucleotides outside the gene matches: 6. This chain's CDR3 is CSVAGQDPNTEAFF. As DNA, the CDR3 is TGCAGCGTTGCCGGACAGGATCCGAACACTGAAGCTTTCTTT.

This clonotype was counted a few times. J is TRBJ2-5 and V is TRBV12-3 or TRBV12-4, with D perhaps TRBD2 (6 bases). V gave up 5 bases and J gave up 7 bases, with 17 bases separating them. This CDR3 region has 14 residues. DNA for the CDR3: TGTGCCAGCAGTGCGTGGGACGGGGGTAGGACCCAGTACTTC. Translation gives CASSAWDGGRTQYF.

In its sample, this clonotype was seen many times. The V gene is TRBV11-2, the J gene TRBJ2-1, with D uncertain. V lost 1 base, J lost 5 bases, and 6 bases lay in between. This CDR3 region has 13 residues. Germline loops: CDR1 SGHAT, CDR2 FQNNGV. CDR3 amino acids: CASSLVVDNEQFF. The CDR3 DNA reads TGTGCCAGCAGCTTAGTGGTCGACAATGAGCAGTTCTTC.

This clonotype is labeled medium-sized. The rearrangement links TRBV19 to TRBJ2-4; 8 bases match TRBD1. V trimming: 3 bases; J trimming: 0 bases; junction bases outside the gene matches: 7. CDR3 length: 17 residues. Germline V lookup: CDR1 LNHDA, CDR2 SQIVND (reference sequence). The CDR3 reads CASSIGQGAGAKNIQYF. Written as DNA, the CDR3 is TGTGCCAGTAGTATTGGCCAGGGGGCAGGAGCCAAAAACATTCAGTACTTC. Using reference TRBV19 and TRBJ2-4 for the parts outside the CDR3, the full variable domain is DGGITQSPKYLFRKEGQNVTLSCEQNLNHDAMYWYRQDPGQGLRLIYYSQIVNDFQKGDIAEGYSVSREKKESFPLTVTSAQKNPTAFYLCASSIGQGAGAKNIQYFGAGTRLSVL.

At least ten counts were recorded for this clonotype. This rearrangement joins TRBV27 to TRBJ2-1; D gene uncertain. Per germline, CDR1 MNHEY and CDR2 SMNVEV (reference sequence). Trimming took 3 bases from V and 8 from J, leaving 20 bases between them. This CDR3 spans 16 amino acids. This CDR3 is CASSFSSTIQPDEQFF. CDR3 nucleotide sequence: TGTGCCAGCAGTTTTTCATCTACCATTCAGCCCGATGAGCAGTTCTTC.

Ten or more counts support this clonotype. The gene calls are TRBV6-1 and TRBJ1-1; the match to TRBD1 covers 9 bases. Looked up from germline, CDR1 is MNHNS and CDR2 is SASEGT. J was trimmed by 2 bases and V by 2 bases; bases with no gene match: 9. The CDR3 sequence is 17 residues long. CDR3 nucleotides: TGTGCCAGCAGTGAACCCAACCGGGGACAGGGTAACACTGAAGCTTTCTTT. Its protein is CASSEPNRGQGNTEAFF.

This clonotype was detected many times. A much larger clone lies a single base off, so this may be a read error. The chain uses TRBV2 and TRBJ1-1; TRBD1 agrees at 10 bases. The CDR3 covers 13 residues. Per the germline V gene, CDR1 is SNHLY and CDR2 is FYNNEI. J gave up 5 bases and V 4 bases, and 1 base lay outside the gene matches. The CDR3 DNA reads as TGTGCCAGCAGTGGACAGGGGGCTACTGAAGCTTTCTTT. Protein: CASSGQGATEAFF. The whole variable domain, filled in from reference TRBV2 and TRBJ1-1, reads EPEVTQTPSHQVTQMGQEVILRCVPISNHLYFYWYRQILGQKVEFLVSFYNNEISEKSEIFDDQFSVERPDGSNFTLKIRSTKLEDSAMYFCASSGQGATEAFFGQGTRLTVV.

This clonotype was recorded at least ten times. V is TRBV12-3 or TRBV12-4 and J is TRBJ2-1; D is ambiguous. The CDR3 is 17 amino acids. V lost 3 bases, J lost 8 bases, and 23 bases lay in between. In nucleotides, the CDR3 is TGTGCCAGCAGTTTGGGTCCCTTAGGCTACGTTGGCGATGAGCAGTTCTTC. Translated: CASSLGPLGYVGDEQFF.

By frequency in the sample, this clonotype is medium-sized. The chain combines TRBV20-1 with TRBJ2-5, with 10 bases fitting TRBD2. The germline gives CDR1 DFQATT, CDR2 SNEGSKA (reference sequence). V gave up 0 bases and J gave up 5 bases; unmatched junction bases: 12. There are 17 residues in the CDR3. The CDR3 DNA reads as TGCAGTGCTAGAGATCAATGGGGTAGCGGGGGGCCCGAGACCCAGTACTTC. Protein: CSARDQWGSGGPETQYF.

Many counts were recorded for this clonotype. The V and J genes are TRBV15 and TRBJ2-2, with D tentatively TRBD2 (7 bases). Trimming stripped 5 bases from V and 0 bases from J, with 16 bases between. There are 17 residues in the CDR3. Germline CDR1 LNHNV, CDR2 YYDKDF (reference sequence). The CDR3 is CATSWGRGATNTGELFF. The CDR3 DNA reads as TGTGCCACCAGCTGGGGTCGGGGGGCGACGAACACCGGGGAGCTGTTTTTT.

This clonotype was recorded at least ten times. V gene TRBV12-3 or TRBV12-4 combines with J gene TRBJ2-3, with 8 nucleotides matching TRBD2. V lost 6 bases to trimming and J lost 3 bases; unmatched junction nucleotides: 11. The CDR3 contains 16 residues. DNA for the CDR3: TGTGCCAGCAGCCACGTTAGCGGGGACGGTACAGATACGCAGTATTTT. Its translation is CASSHVSGDGTDTQYF.

The J gene is TRBJ2-3, the V gene TRBV6-1; D is unclear. CDR3 size: 13 residues. V was cut by 2 bases and J by 4 bases, with 7 bases left in between. Germline V gene sequence: CDR1 MNHNS, CDR2 SASEGT. DNA of the CDR3: TGTGCCAGCAGTGAACCCCCCCCAGATACGCAGTATTTT. Translation gives CASSEPPPDTQYF.

The table lists this clonotype with many counts. The chain has TRBV12-3 or TRBV12-4 and TRBJ1-6; a possible D gene is TRBD1 (6 bases). This CDR3 is built from 15 residues. V lost 4 bases to trimming and J lost 9 bases, with 16 bases between them. The CDR3 loop reads CASSSSGAGPSPLHF. The CDR3 DNA reads as TGTGCCAGCAGTTCCTCGGGGGCAGGGCCTTCACCCCTCCACTTT.

This clonotype was found many times. The rearrangement links TRBV7-8 to TRBJ1-2, with D possibly being TRBD1 (5 bases). Germline CDR1 and CDR2: SGHVS and FQNEAQ. CDR3 size: 15 residues. Trimming left V 6 bases short and J 2 bases short, with 16 bases between. CDR3 bases: TGTGCCAGCAGTATAGGGTCTTCAGGGAACTATGGCTACACCTTC. Its translation: CASSIGSSGNYGYTF. Based on the CDR3 plus reference TRBV7-8 and TRBJ1-2, the full variable domain is GAGVSQSPRYKVAKRGQDVALRCDPISGHVSLFWYQQALGQGPEFLTYFQNEAQLDKSGLPSDRFFAERPEGSVSTLKIQRTQQEDSAVYLCASSIGSSGNYGYTFGSGTRLTVV.

This clonotype was seen at least ten times. This chain uses TRBV10-2 with TRBJ1-5, with unresolved D. The CDR3 length is 13 residues. V was shortened by 9 bases and J by 1 base, with 10 bases between the two germline ends. Germline V gene sequence: CDR1 WSHSY, CDR2 SAAADI. CDR3 loop: CASTPLSNQPQHF. The CDR3, as DNA: TGCGCCAGTACACCTCTAAGCAATCAGCCCCAGCATTTT.

The sample holds many counts of this clonotype. V and J are TRBV11-2 and TRBJ2-2, with D possibly TRBD1 on 6 matching bases. The V gene lost 3 bases and the J gene lost 7 bases, with 12 bases spanning the gap. The CDR3 is made up of 14 amino acids. Germline CDR1 SGHAT, CDR2 FQNNGV. The CDR3 region has the DNA TGTGCCAGCAGCTTCCAGGGGACGGGCGGGGAGCTGTTTTTT. Its translation is CASSFQGTGGELFF.

This clonotype was picked up many times. V usage is TRBV5-4 and J usage is TRBJ1-2, with a weak D call TRBD1 (5 bases). In germline, CDR1 is SGHNT, CDR2 YYREEE (reference sequence). This CDR3 has 15 amino acids. The ends were cut back, 1 base at V and 2 bases at J, with 12 bases in the middle. The CDR3, as DNA: TGTGCCAGCAGCTTGAATCCAGGGCGAAACTATGGCTACACCTTC. Translation: CASSLNPGRNYGYTF.

This clonotype has a count of ten or more. The chain has TRBV9 and TRBJ2-5, with a weak D call TRBD2 (6 bases). This CDR3 is built from 16 residues. Trimming cost V 3 bases and J 1 base, with 16 bases left between them. CDR1 SGDLS and CDR2 YYNGEE come from the germline V gene. The CDR3 protein is CASSAGGSGVQETQYF. DNA of the CDR3: TGTGCCAGCAGCGCCGGGGGTAGCGGAGTCCAAGAGACCCAGTACTTC.